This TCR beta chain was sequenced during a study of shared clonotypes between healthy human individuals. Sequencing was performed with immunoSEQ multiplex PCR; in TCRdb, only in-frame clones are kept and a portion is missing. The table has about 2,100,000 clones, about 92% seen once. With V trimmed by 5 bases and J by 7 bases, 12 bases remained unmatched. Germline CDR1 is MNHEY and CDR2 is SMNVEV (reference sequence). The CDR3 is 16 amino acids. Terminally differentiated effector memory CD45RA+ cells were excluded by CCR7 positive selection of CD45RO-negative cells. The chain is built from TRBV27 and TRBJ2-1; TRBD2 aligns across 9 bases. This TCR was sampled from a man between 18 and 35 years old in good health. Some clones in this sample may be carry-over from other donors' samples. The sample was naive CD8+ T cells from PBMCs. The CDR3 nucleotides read TGTGCCAGCAGTCCCGTTTGGGTAGCGGGAGTGAATGAGCAGTTCTTC. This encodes CASSPVWVAGVNEQFF.